This T cell receptor beta chain was identified in a study of blood T cells in healthy people across ages. Findings of the study overall: Measured against age, TCR beta diversity per million T cells decreased in a roughly linear manner. Donor CMV infection status was unknown, possibly confounding age-related changes in expanded clonotypes. Aged donors had fewer naive CD4+ cells and lower diversity than long-lived donors. With naive T cell percentage, TCR beta diversity showed a strong correlation.

A sample-barcoded 5' primer and a J-beta primer mix were used in a second PCR of roughly 6 to 11 cycles. TCRdb called the 5' RACE reads again in MiXCR, with one record for every CDR3 protein. The sample yields more than 1.4 million distinct CDR3 sequences, around two fifths seen once. In its sample, this clonotype was seen many times. Its target is not known. CDR1 and CDR2 from the germline V gene are MNHEY and SVGAGI. V gave up 7 bases and J gave up 0 bases; unmatched junction bases: 4. The CDR3 length is 14 residues. This sequence joins TRBV6-5 and TRBJ1-1; 8 nucleotides match TRBD1. Input material: blood. This receptor was obtained from a young woman in good health. CDR3 sequence: CASTTDRVNTEAFF. CDR3 nucleotides: TGTGCCAGCACTACGGACAGGGTGAACACTGAAGCTTTCTTT.